This T cell receptor beta chain appears in the sequencing data of a study of T cell repertoires in cytomegalovirus infection. TCRdb re-analysed the reads in MiXCR, keeping a single row per CDR3 protein. The top ten clones hold 13% of a sample with approximately 390,000 distinct CDR3 sequences, approximately 30% of them seen once. Germline CDR1 SGHTA, CDR2 FQGNSA. V gave up 5 bases and J gave up 4 bases, with 17 bases separating them. CDR3 size: 15 residues. This clonotype was recorded at least ten times. Its antigen is unknown. The V and J genes are TRBV7-2 and TRBJ2-5; a possible D gene is TRBD1 (5 bases). The input for sequencing was cultured PBMCs, taken from culture after CMV antigen stimulation. The clonotype comes from a human donor in good health (CMV status not recorded). Some clones in this sample may be carry-over from other donors' samples. CDR3: CASSELRARGETQYF. The CDR3 coding sequence is TGTGCCAGCAGCGAGCTTAGGGCTAGGGGAGAGACCCAGTACTTC.